These T cell receptor beta chains were read from a single sample in a study of shared clonotypes between healthy human individuals. Sequencing used immunoSEQ multiplex PCR; TCRdb keeps in-frame clones, though not all of them. Of some 2,500,000 clones listed, less than 95% were seen once; the top ten hold 0.3% to 0.45%. Source material: naive CD4+ T cells from PBMCs. The receptor source for this set is a young man in good health. Some clones in this sample may be carry-over from other donors' samples. The CDR3 runs from the conserved cysteine through the conserved F or W. The order of the fields is J gene, V gene, D gene, clone size, CDR3 DNA, CDR3 protein. A D gene is named only where the DNA matches it firmly. Clone size appears in some rows only: once, few, many, or a class for an expanded clone.

TRBJ1-2 TRBV28 TRBD1 - TGTGCCAGCAGGACATCGGGACAGCTCTATGGCTACACCTTC CASRTSGQLYGYTF
TRBJ2-5 TRBV19 - - TGTGCCAGTAGTACCGGGGATCGAGAGACCCAGTACTTC CASSTGDRETQYF
TRBJ1-5 TRBV6-6 - once TGTGCCAGCAGCTATAACGGACCGCGAAAAGGGCCCCAGCATTTT CASSYNGPRKGPQHF
TRBJ2-7 TRBV6-5 - - TGTGCCAGCAGTTACTTGGCCGAGCAGTACTTC CASSYLAEQYF
TRBJ2-1 TRBV28 - - TGTGCCAGCTCAATCCCCGGACCTGCACCCCTCAATGAGCAGTTCTTC CASSIPGPAPLNEQFF
TRBJ1-4 TRBV19 TRBD1 - TGTGCCAGTAGTATTTCACAGGGGAATGAAAAACTGTTTTTT CASSISQGNEKLFF
TRBJ2-5 TRBV7-3 TRBD1 - TGTGCCAGCAGCTTAAGACAGGGACAAGAGACCCAGTACTTC CASSLRQGQETQYF
TRBJ2-2 TRBV7-9 - - TGTGCCAGCAGCTTATGGGGCACCGGGGAGCTGTTTTTT CASSLWGTGELFF
TRBJ2-3 TRBV28 TRBD1 - TGTGCCAGCAGGTCTCAGGGACAGGGGACAGCAGATACGCAGTATTTT CASRSQGQGTADTQYF
TRBJ2-2 TRBV5-1 - - TGCGCCAGCAGGCGGGACACCGAGAACACCGGGGAGCTGTTTTTT CASRRDTENTGELFF
TRBJ1-1 TRBV6-6 TRBD1 - TGTGCCAGCAGTAGACCGGGACAGGGAGCTTTCTTT CASSRPGQGAFF
TRBJ1-2 TRBV11-2 TRBD1 - TGTGCCAGCAGACCGACAGGGGGCGGTAATGGCTACACCTTC CASRPTGGGNGYTF
TRBJ1-1 TRBV5-4 TRBD1 - TGTGCCGGAAATTTACAGGGGAGCACTGAAGCTTTCTTT CAGNLQGSTEAFF
TRBJ1-5 TRBV28 TRBD1 - TGTGCCAGCAGTTTAAGACAGGGAACGGATCAGCCCCAGCATTTT CASSLRQGTDQPQHF
TRBJ1-3 TRBV30 - - TGTGCCTGGAGAGTGCGTGGAAACACCATATATTTT CAWRVRGNTIYF
TRBJ2-7 TRBV28 - - TGTGCCAGCAGTCCTTCGGCGCTCGGGGAGCAGTACTTC CASSPSALGEQYF
TRBJ1-2 TRBV5-5 - once TGTGCCAGCAGCTTGGATATTATAGGGGCCGGCTACACCTTC CASSLDIIGAGYTF
TRBJ1-3 TRBV7-9 - few TGTGCCAGCAGCTTAAGGCAACAGCTTGGAAACACCATATATTTT CASSLRQQLGNTIYF
TRBJ1-4 TRBV9 TRBD1 - TGTGCCAGCAGCCCGCGGACAGGGATAGATGAAAAACTGTTTTTT CASSPRTGIDEKLFF
TRBJ1-4 TRBV2 - - TGTGCCAGCAGTGAATTAACAGTAGGGGAAAAACTGTTTTTT CASSELTVGEKLFF
TRBJ1-5 TRBV10-3 - - TGTGCCACAACACACAGTTTGAATCAGCCCCAGCATTTT CATTHSLNQPQHF
TRBJ1-4 TRBV9 - - TGTGCCAGCAGCTCCTCCTGGTCCCCTAATGAAAAACTGTTTTTT CASSSSWSPNEKLFF
TRBJ1-5 TRBV6-5 - - TGTGCAAGCGCGGGGTACGGTCAGCCCCAGCATTTT CASAGYGQPQHF
TRBJ2-7 TRBV7-9 TRBD2 once TGTGCCAGCAGCTTATTCGAGACTAGCGTCTACGAGCAGTACTTC CASSLFETSVYEQYF
TRBJ1-1 TRBV28 TRBD1 - TGTGCCAGCAGTCGGACAGGGAGGGGGAACACTGAAGCTTTCTTT CASSRTGRGNTEAFF
TRBJ2-7 TRBV11-3 - - TGTGCCAGCAGCTTAGACAGTAACTCCTACGAGCAGTACTTC CASSLDSNSYEQYF
TRBJ1-2 TRBV28 - few TGTGCCAGCAGCTCCCCCGTCGGGGGCTACACCTTC CASSSPVGGYTF
TRBJ2-2 TRBV19 TRBD2 - TGTGCCAGTAGTAGCGGGAGGGACACCGGGGAGCTGTTTTTT CASSSGRDTGELFF
TRBJ1-5 TRBV6-6 - - TGTGCCAGCAGTTACGGCACGGATAGCAATCAGCCCCAGCATTTT CASSYGTDSNQPQHF
TRBJ2-5 TRBV9 TRBD1 - TGTGCCAGCAGCCCCCGGGGACAGGGTGGGAGAGAGACCCAGTACTTC CASSPRGQGGRETQYF
TRBJ2-3 TRBV19 - - TGTGCCAGTAGTATAGCTACTTTATCTAGCACAGATACGCAGTATTTT CASSIATLSSTDTQYF